Listed here is a single T cell receptor (beta chain). In germline, CDR1 is SQVTM, CDR2 ANQGSEA. The V end was cut by 4 bases, the J end by 4 bases, with 10 bases between. This CDR3 is 13 amino acids long. This entry belongs to a study of T cell changes during pregnancy in multiple sclerosis. TCRdb's copy holds only in-frame clones and misses some; the assay was immunoSEQ multiplex PCR. The table lists roughly 28,000 clones, around 89% of them singletons, with under 4% in the top ten. The rearrangement links TRBV29-1 to TRBJ1-4, with TRBD1 as a possible D gene (6 bases). The source of this sequence is a female donor in good health, enrolled as a control in a pregnancy study. The sample was CD4+ T cells from peripheral blood mononuclear cells, taken in the first trimester of pregnancy. In nucleotides, the CDR3 is TGCAGCGTTGGTGGGGGCCTTAATGAAAAACTGTTTTTT. Its protein is CSVGGGLNEKLFF.